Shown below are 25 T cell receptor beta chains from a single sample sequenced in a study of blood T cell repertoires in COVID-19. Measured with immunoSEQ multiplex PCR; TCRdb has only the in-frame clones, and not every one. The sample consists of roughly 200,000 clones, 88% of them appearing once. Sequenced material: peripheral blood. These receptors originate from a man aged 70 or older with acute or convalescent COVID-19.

The CDR3 reads CASSHRQDTDTQYF. CDR3 nucleotide sequence: TGTGCCAGCAGCCACAGACAGGACACAGATACGCAGTATTTT. The chain recombines TRBV14 with TRBJ2-3; tentatively, D is TRBD1 (6 bases). V was shortened by 3 bases and J by 2 bases, with 9 bases between the two germline ends. Germline V gene data show CDR1 as SGHDN and CDR2 as FVKESK. The CDR3 spans 14 residues.

Here the CDR3 DNA reads TGCGCCAGCAGCTTGGCCGAGGGGGCTTGGGAGACCCAGTACTTC. This encodes CASSLAEGAWETQYF. This rearrangement joins TRBV5-1 to TRBJ2-5; 7 nucleotides line up with TRBD1. Germline loops: CDR1 SGHRS, CDR2 YFSETQ. The CDR3 totals 15 residues. V was pared by 0 bases and J by 5 bases, with 7 bases of the junction left unmatched.

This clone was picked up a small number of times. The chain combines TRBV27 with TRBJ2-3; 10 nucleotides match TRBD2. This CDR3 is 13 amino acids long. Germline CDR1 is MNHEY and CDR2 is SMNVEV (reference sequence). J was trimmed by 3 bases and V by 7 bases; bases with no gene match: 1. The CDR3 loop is CASKRGGTDTQYF. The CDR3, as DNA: TGTGCCAGCAAGCGGGGGGGGACAGATACGCAGTATTTT.

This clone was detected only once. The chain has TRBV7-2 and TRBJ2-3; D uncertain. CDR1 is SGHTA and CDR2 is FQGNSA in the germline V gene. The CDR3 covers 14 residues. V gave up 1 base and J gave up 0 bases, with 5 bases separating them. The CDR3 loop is CASSLVTSTDTQYF. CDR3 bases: TGTGCCAGCAGCTTAGTTACTAGCACAGATACGCAGTATTTT.

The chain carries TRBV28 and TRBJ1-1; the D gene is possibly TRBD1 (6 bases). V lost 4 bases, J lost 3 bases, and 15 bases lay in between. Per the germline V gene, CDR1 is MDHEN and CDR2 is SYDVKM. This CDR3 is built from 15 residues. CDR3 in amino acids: CASSSGFRGYTEAFF. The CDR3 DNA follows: TGTGCCAGCAGTTCGGGATTCAGGGGCTACACTGAAGCTTTCTTT.

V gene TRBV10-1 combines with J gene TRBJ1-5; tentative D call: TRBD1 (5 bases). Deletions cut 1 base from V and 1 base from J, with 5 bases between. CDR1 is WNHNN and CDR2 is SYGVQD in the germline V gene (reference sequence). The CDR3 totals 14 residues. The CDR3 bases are TGCGCCAGCAGTGAGTACAGGAGCAATCAGCCCCAGCATTTT. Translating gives CASSEYRSNQPQHF.

The CDR3 loop is CASIGPGKNTEAFF. The CDR3 bases are TGTGCCAGCATTGGCCCGGGGAAGAACACTGAAGCTTTCTTT. V usage is TRBV7-9 and J usage is TRBJ1-1; D unclear. V was cut by 7 bases and J by 1 base, with 13 bases left in between. Germline values: CDR1 SEHNR, CDR2 FQNEAQ (reference sequence). The CDR3 runs to 14 residues.

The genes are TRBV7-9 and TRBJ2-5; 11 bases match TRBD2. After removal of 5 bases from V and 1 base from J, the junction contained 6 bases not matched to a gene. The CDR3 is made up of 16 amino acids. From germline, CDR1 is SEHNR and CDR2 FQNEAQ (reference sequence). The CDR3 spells CASSLSGRASQETQYF. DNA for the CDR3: TGTGCCAGCAGCCTTAGCGGGAGGGCGAGCCAAGAGACCCAGTACTTC.

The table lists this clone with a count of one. The CDR3 here is CASRPGPGELFF. As DNA, the CDR3 is TGTGCCAGCAGGCCTGGGCCCGGGGAGCTGTTTTTT. The chain couples TRBV12-3 or TRBV12-4 to TRBJ2-2; D is ambiguous. The germline V and J ends were trimmed by 6 bases and 6 bases, with 8 bases remaining between them. This CDR3 is 12 amino acids long.

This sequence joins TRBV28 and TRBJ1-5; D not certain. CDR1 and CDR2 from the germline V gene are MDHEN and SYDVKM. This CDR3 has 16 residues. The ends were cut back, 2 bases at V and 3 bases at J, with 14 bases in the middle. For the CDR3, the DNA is TGTGCCAGCAGTTTAGAGAAGTACAGACCCAATCAGCCCCAGCATTTT. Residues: CASSLEKYRPNQPQHF.

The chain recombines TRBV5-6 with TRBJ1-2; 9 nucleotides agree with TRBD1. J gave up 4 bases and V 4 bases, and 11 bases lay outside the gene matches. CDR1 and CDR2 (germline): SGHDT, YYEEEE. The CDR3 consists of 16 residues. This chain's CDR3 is CASSPDRGKVGYGYTF. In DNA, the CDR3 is TGTGCCAGCAGCCCGGACAGGGGCAAGGTTGGCTATGGCTACACCTTC.

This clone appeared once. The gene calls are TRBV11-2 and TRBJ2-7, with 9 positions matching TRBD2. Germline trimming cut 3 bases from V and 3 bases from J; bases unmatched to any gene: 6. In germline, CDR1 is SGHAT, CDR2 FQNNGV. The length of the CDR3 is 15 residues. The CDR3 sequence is CASSLTSGNVYEQYF. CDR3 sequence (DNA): TGTGCCAGCAGCTTGACTAGCGGTAACGTCTACGAGCAGTACTTC.

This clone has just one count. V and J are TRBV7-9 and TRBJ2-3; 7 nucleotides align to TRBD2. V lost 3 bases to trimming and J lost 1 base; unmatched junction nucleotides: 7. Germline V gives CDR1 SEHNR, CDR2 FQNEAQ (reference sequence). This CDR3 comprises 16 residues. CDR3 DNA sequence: TGTGCCAGCAGCTTGACTAGCCAGTACCGCACAGATACGCAGTATTTT. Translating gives CASSLTSQYRTDTQYF.

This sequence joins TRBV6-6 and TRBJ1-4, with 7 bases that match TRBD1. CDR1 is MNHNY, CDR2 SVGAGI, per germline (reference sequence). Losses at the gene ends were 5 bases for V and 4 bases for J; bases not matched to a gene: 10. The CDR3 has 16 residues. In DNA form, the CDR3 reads TGTGCCAGCAGTCCCGAAGTGGGACAGTATAATGAAAAACTGTTTTTT. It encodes CASSPEVGQYNEKLFF.

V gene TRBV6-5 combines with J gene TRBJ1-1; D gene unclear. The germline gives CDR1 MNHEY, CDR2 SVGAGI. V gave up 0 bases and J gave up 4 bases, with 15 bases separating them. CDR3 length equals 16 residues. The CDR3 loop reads CASSYSQSGMGTEAFF. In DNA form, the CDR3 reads TGTGCCAGCAGTTACTCCCAGTCGGGTATGGGCACTGAAGCTTTCTTT.

This CDR3 reads CASSLGLGQSGYTF. The DNA for the CDR3 is TGTGCCAGCAGCTTGGGACTCGGACAGTCTGGCTACACCTTC. This sequence joins TRBV5-4 and TRBJ1-2; perhaps TRBD1 as D (6 bases). The CDR3 contains 14 residues. CDR1 SGHNT and CDR2 YYREEE come from the germline V gene (reference sequence). V gave up 0 bases and J gave up 7 bases, with 13 bases separating them.

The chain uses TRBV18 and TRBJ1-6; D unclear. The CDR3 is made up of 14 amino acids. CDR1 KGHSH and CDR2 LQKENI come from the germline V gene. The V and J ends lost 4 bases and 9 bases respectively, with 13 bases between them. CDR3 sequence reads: CASSLSAAISPLHF. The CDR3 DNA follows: TGTGCCAGCTCACTCTCGGCGGCGATTTCACCCCTCCACTTT.

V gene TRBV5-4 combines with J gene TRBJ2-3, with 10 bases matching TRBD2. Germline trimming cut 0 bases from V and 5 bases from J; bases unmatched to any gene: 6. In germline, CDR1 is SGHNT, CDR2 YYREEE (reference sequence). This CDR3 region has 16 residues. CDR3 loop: CASSLVAGGLGDTQYF. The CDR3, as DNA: TGTGCCAGCAGCTTGGTAGCGGGAGGATTGGGAGATACGCAGTATTTT.

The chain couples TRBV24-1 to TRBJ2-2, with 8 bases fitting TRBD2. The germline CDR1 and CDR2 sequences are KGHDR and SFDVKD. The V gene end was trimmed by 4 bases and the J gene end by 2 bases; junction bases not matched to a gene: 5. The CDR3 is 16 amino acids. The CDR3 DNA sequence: TGTGCCACCAGTGAACCCGGGACTAGAAACACCGGGGAGCTGTTTTTT. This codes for CATSEPGTRNTGELFF.

The CDR3 sequence is CATSSGSRGHEQYF. In DNA, the CDR3 is TGTGCCACCAGTTCCGGGTCTCGAGGGCACGAGCAGTACTTC. The chain joins TRBV15 to TRBJ2-7; D perhaps matches TRBD2 (5 bases). The CDR3 runs to 14 residues. Per germline, CDR1 LNHNV and CDR2 YYDKDF (reference sequence). The germline V and J ends were trimmed by 6 bases and 5 bases, with 17 bases remaining between them.

In DNA, the CDR3 is TGCGCCAGCAGCCTCCAAGGGGGCTCCAATCAGCCCCAGCATTTT. Translation: CASSLQGGSNQPQHF. The V and J genes are TRBV5-1 and TRBJ1-5; 7 bases map to TRBD1. The germline V gene has CDR1 SGHRS and CDR2 YFSETQ. The CDR3 contains 15 residues. Trimming at V came to 4 bases and at J to 3 bases, leaving 7 bases not matched to a gene.

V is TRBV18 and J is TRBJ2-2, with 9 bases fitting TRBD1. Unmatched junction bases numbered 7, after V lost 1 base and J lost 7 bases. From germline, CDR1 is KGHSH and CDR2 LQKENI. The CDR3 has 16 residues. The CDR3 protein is CASSPLDRGRFGELFF. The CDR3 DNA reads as TGTGCCAGCTCACCACTGGACAGGGGTCGATTCGGGGAGCTGTTTTTT.

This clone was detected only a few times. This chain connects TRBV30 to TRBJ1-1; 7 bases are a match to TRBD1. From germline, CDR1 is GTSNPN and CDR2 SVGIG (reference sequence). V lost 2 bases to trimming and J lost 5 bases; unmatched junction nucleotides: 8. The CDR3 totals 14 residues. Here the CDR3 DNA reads TGTGCCTGGAGTAAGAGGGGGCGAATTACTGAAGCTTTCTTT. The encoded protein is CAWSKRGRITEAFF.

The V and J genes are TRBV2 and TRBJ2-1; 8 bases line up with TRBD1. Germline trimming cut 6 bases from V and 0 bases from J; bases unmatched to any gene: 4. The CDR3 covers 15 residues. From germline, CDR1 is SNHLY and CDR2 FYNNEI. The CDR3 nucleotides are TGTGCCAGCAGCTGGGACAGGAGCTCCTACAATGAGCAGTTCTTC. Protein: CASSWDRSSYNEQFF.

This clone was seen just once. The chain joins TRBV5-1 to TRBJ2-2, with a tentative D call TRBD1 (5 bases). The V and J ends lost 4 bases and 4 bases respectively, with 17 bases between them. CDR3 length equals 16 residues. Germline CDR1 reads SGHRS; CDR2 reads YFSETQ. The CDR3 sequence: CASSVDPLRATGELFF. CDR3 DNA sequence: TGCGCCAGCAGCGTCGACCCCCTCAGGGCCACCGGGGAGCTGTTTTTT.